Below are 9 T cell receptor beta chains sequenced from a single sample in a study of cytotoxic CD8 clonotypes in ibrutinib-treated CLL. The assay was immunoSEQ multiplex PCR, and TCRdb's table has in-frame clones only and misses some. Of roughly 36,000 clones detected, approximately 70% appear once; the ten largest clones hold around a quarter. The specimen comprised PBMCs, sampled before ibrutinib treatment. All receptors come from a human donor with chronic lymphocytic leukemia.

V and J are TRBV4-2 and TRBJ1-4; D unresolved. V lost 4 bases to trimming and J lost 3 bases, with 12 bases between them. Germline values: CDR1 LGHNA, CDR2 YNFKEQ. This CDR3 has 15 amino acids. DNA for the CDR3: TGTGCCAGCAGCCCTTTTTTTTCTTCTAATGAAAAACTGTTTTTT. It specifies CASSPFFSSNEKLFF.

This rearrangement joins TRBV28 to TRBJ1-2; TRBD1 matches at 7 bases. V gave up 7 bases and J gave up 3 bases; unmatched junction bases: 11. The CDR3 runs 15 residues. The V gene's germline CDR1 is MDHEN and CDR2 SYDVKM. The CDR3 DNA is TGTGCCAGCATTCCACCCCCCGGGACAGACTATGGCTACACCTTC. Encoded protein: CASIPPPGTDYGYTF.

The chain combines TRBV11-3 with TRBJ2-7; no firm D call. The CDR3 covers 16 residues. The V end was cut by 3 bases, the J end by 2 bases, with 17 bases between. The germline gives CDR1 SGHNT, CDR2 YENEEA. The chain's CDR3 is CASSFFRTWSPYEQYF. The CDR3 DNA sequence: TGTGCCAGCAGCTTTTTCCGGACGTGGTCCCCCTACGAGCAGTACTTC.

The sample holds one count of this clone. The chain couples TRBV6-1 to TRBJ2-3; no clear D gene. Deletions cut 10 bases from V and 6 bases from J, with 11 bases between. CDR1 is MNHNS and CDR2 is SASEGT in the germline V gene. The CDR3 has 11 residues. CDR3 in DNA: TGTGCCACCAACCGGTGGGATACGCAGTATTTT. This sequence encodes CATNRWDTQYF.

This chain links TRBV5-1 with TRBJ1-1; D is unresolved. The CDR3 sequence is 14 residues long. Trimming pared 2 bases from V and 5 bases from J, leaving 13 bases between. CDR1 and CDR2 from the germline V gene are SGHRS and YFSETQ. The DNA of the CDR3 is TGCGCCAGCAGCTTCAATCCAGCAGAAACTGAAGCTTTCTTT. Protein sequence: CASSFNPAETEAFF. The full variable domain, with the rest looked up from reference TRBV5-1 and TRBJ1-1, is KAGVTQTPRYLIKTRGQQVTLSCSPISGHRSVSWYQQTPGQGLQFLFEYFSETQRNKGNFPGRFSGRQFSNSRSEMNVSTLELGDSALYLCASSFNPAETEAFFGQGTRLTVV.

This clone occurred a few times. The CDR3 loop reads CAISESTLGSDTQYF. The CDR3 DNA reads as TGTGCCATCAGTGAGTCTACACTGGGGTCAGATACGCAGTATTTT. V gene TRBV10-3 combines with J gene TRBJ2-3; the D is unclear. The V gene's germline CDR1 is ENHRY and CDR2 SYGVKD. Trimming removed 0 bases at V and 4 bases at J, with 11 bases between. The CDR3 is 15 amino acids.

The chain couples TRBV30 to TRBJ2-3; TRBD2 matches at 8 bases. This CDR3 region has 15 residues. Germline lookup yields CDR1 GTSNPN and CDR2 SVGIG (reference sequence). With V trimmed by 4 bases and J by 4 bases, 10 bases remained unmatched. As DNA, the CDR3 is TGTGCCTGGAAGGGACCGGGACTAGGCCCAGATACGCAGTATTTT. Encoded protein: CAWKGPGLGPDTQYF. Full variable domain (rest looked up from reference TRBV30 and TRBJ2-3): SQTIHQWPATLVQPVGSPLSLECTVEGTSNPNLYWYRQAAGRGLQLLFYSVGIGQISSEVPQNLSASRPQDRQFILSSKKLLLSDSGFYLCAWKGPGLGPDTQYFGPGTRLTVL.

The chain couples TRBV4-1 to TRBJ1-2; D remains ambiguous. V lost 1 base and J lost 1, with 7 bases in between. This CDR3 contains 14 residues. In germline, CDR1 is MGHRA, CDR2 YSYEKL. CDR3 region: CASSQGVVNYGYTF. The DNA of the CDR3 is TGCGCCAGCAGCCAAGGTGTGGTTAACTATGGCTACACCTTC.

This clone has just one count. The chain carries TRBV9 and TRBJ2-7, with D perhaps given as TRBD1 or TRBD2 (5 bases each). The V and J ends lost 2 bases and 5 bases respectively, with 17 bases between them. The CDR3 runs to 15 residues. CDR1 and CDR2 from the germline V gene are SGDLS and YYNGEE. The DNA of the CDR3 is TGTGCCAGCAGCGTTGGGGCTATGGAGGCGGACGAGCAGTACTTC. Protein product: CASSVGAMEADEQYF.